This T cell receptor beta chain was profiled in a study of CD8+ T cells in alopecia areata. Treatment reported: oral pan-JAK inhibitor, 5-10 mg twice daily. RNA was extracted and reverse transcribed into cDNA as the sequencing template. Assay: immunoSEQ multiplex PCR; the TCRdb copy retains only in-frame clones and omits some. The data contain 150,000 to 200,000 clones, 55% to 75% of them singletons. The V gene's germline CDR1 is MNHEY and CDR2 SMNVEV (reference sequence). With V trimmed by 11 bases and J by 4 bases, 12 bases remained unmatched. The CDR3 is made up of 15 amino acids. This clone was seen more than once but under ten times.

This TCR derives from a human donor with alopecia areata. The chain couples TRBV27 to TRBJ2-3, with 10 bases matching TRBD2. The sequences come from CD4+ T cells sorted from blood, collected at week 24, from a patient treated with tofacitinib. In DNA form, the CDR3 reads TGTGCCGCCGCTCGGGCTAGCGGGGGATCAGATACGCAGTATTTT. Translating it yields CAAARASGGSDTQYF.